This T cell receptor beta chain was retrieved from a study of T cell changes during pregnancy in multiple sclerosis. Per germline, CDR1 SGHDT and CDR2 YYEEEE. Trimming removed 1 base from V and 3 bases from J, with 11 bases in between. CDR3 length: 14 amino acids. Data came from immunoSEQ multiplex PCR; TCRdb stores just in-frame clones and leaves some out. The sample contains fewer than 100,000 clones, around 91% of which appear only once. The sequence was collected from a female donor with multiple sclerosis, enrolled in a pregnancy study. The chain carries TRBV5-6 and TRBJ2-7; perhaps TRBD1 as D (5 bases). The specimen comprised peripheral blood, sampled before pregnancy. The CDR3 sequence is CASSLRAGYYEQYF. CDR3 DNA sequence: TGTGCCAGCAGCTTGAGGGCAGGGTACTACGAGCAGTACTTC.